The 24 T cell receptor beta chains listed next were all sequenced from one sample in a study of tumor and adjacent non-tumor tissue in lung cancer. RNA was extracted from bulk tissue without any cell sorting. A modified ARM-PCR protocol with three rounds of nested PCR amplified TCRbeta. TCRdb used MiXCR to reprocess the multiplex PCR reads, holding one entry per CDR3 protein. The sample holds 60,000 to 85,000 distinct CDR3 sequences; roughly 73% are singletons and the top ten take about 12%. The sequencing sample was made of lung tumor tissue. All receptors derive from a woman in her forties or fifties with non-small cell lung cancer.

V is TRBV30 and J is TRBJ2-7, with 7 bases that match TRBD1. There are 14 residues in the CDR3. The V gene's germline CDR1 is GTSNPN and CDR2 SVGIG (reference sequence). The V gene end was trimmed by 4 bases and the J gene end by 7 bases; junction bases not matched to a gene: 13. The CDR3 protein is CAWNPGTVSGEQYF. CDR3 bases: TGTGCCTGGAACCCTGGGACAGTCTCTGGAGAGCAGTACTTC.

This clonotype ranks as medium-sized (0.01 to 0.1%). The chain combines TRBV4-1 with TRBJ2-3, with D perhaps matching TRBD2 (5 bases). Germline V lookup: CDR1 MGHRA, CDR2 YSYEKL. The CDR3 loop spans 16 amino acids. Between the trimmed V and J ends, which lost 7 bases and 3 bases, there was a span of 20 bases. Here the CDR3 reads CASTLRWGEGTDTQYF. The CDR3 DNA reads TGCGCCAGCACCCTACGGTGGGGTGAGGGAACAGATACGCAGTATTTT.

A note on this clonotype: The conserved phenylalanine or tryptophan is not found at the CDR3 terminus, so this likely reflects a read error. V usage is TRBV12-3 or TRBV12-4 and J usage is TRBJ1-4; no reliable D call. CDR3 length equals 14 residues. The CDR3 DNA sequence: TGTGCTAGCAGTTTTGGGAGCCCAAATGAAAAACTGTTTATT. Translating gives CASSFGSPNEKLFI.

About this clonotype: Since the CDR3 does not end with the conserved phenylalanine or tryptophan, this likely comes from a read error. The DNA is omitted, as the CDR3 cannot be located on it reliably, and the CDR3 follows TCRdb's listing. The genes are TRBV29-1 and TRBJ2-3; the table calls TRBD2, which could not be checked here. The CDR3 length equals 14 residues, ends included. Germline-derived CDR1 and CDR2 are SQVTM and ANQGSEA. CDR3 sequence reads: CSASSGRESDTHYS.

Turning to this clonotype: Possible read error: a much larger clone is one base away. V usage is TRBV20-1 and J usage is TRBJ1-6; 10 nucleotides match TRBD1. The CDR3 loop spans 15 amino acids. J was trimmed by 7 bases and V by 3 bases; bases with no gene match: 6. Germline V gene sequence: CDR1 DFQATT, CDR2 SNEGSKA (reference sequence). CDR3: CSASTGTGANSPLHF. DNA of the CDR3: TGCAGTGCTAGTACCGGGACAGGGGCCAATTCACCCCTCCACTTT.

About this clonotype itself: Just one base apart from a much larger clone, this may be a read error. The chain carries TRBV28 and TRBJ1-6, with 7 bases aligning to TRBD1. The CDR3 covers 16 residues. CDR1 is MDHEN, CDR2 SYDVKM, per germline. The CDR3: CVSNNWDSKKDSPLHF. CDR3 nucleotide sequence: TGTGTCAGTAACAACTGGGACAGTAAGAAAGATTCACCCCTCCACTTT.

This sequence joins TRBV6-1 and TRBJ2-7; TRBD2 aligns across 9 bases. CDR3 length: 18 amino acids. CDR1 and CDR2 from the germline V gene are MNHNS and SASEGT. V dropped 10 bases and J dropped 2; count of bases not matched to a gene: 21. The CDR3 is CATRGRQGLAGVPYEQYF. CDR3 sequence (DNA): TGTGCCACAAGGGGTCGACAGGGTTTAGCGGGAGTCCCCTACGAGCAGTACTTC.

The chain joins TRBV2 to TRBJ2-3, with D perhaps matching TRBD1 (5 bases). The CDR3 sequence is 15 residues long. Germline V gives CDR1 SNHLY, CDR2 FYNNEI. V was cut by 10 bases and J by 0 bases, with 17 bases left in between. The CDR3 here is CAISTQGFSTDTQYF. The CDR3 nucleotides read TGTGCCATCAGCACGCAGGGTTTTAGCACAGATACGCAGTATTTT.

This clonotype was seen at least ten times. This sequence joins TRBV29-1 and TRBJ2-3; 10 bases are shared with TRBD2. This CDR3 spans 15 amino acids. With V trimmed by 6 bases and J by 1 base, 7 bases remained unmatched. Germline CDR1 and CDR2: SQVTM and ANQGSEA. This CDR3 reads CSVDSTSGGTDTQYF. The CDR3 DNA reads TGCAGCGTAGATAGTACTAGCGGGGGCACAGATACGCAGTATTTT.

This clonotype was counted once. At one of its ends the junction is not consistent with the germline gene, which may arise from a read error. The V call is TRBV4-2, the J call TRBJ1-5; D is uncertain. CDR1 is LGHNA and CDR2 is YNFKEQ in the germline V gene. The CDR3 is 15 amino acids. The DNA of the CDR3 is TGTGCCAGCAACCAGGACCTCACTAGCAATCAGCACCAGCATTTT. Protein sequence: CASNQDLTSNQHQHF.

The sample holds a few counts of this clonotype. The CDR3 does not close with the conserved phenylalanine or tryptophan, likely indicating a read error. The chain is built from TRBV29-1 and TRBJ2-1; 14 bases agree with TRBD2. The V and J ends lost 6 bases and 8 bases, in that order; junction bases with no gene match: 12. CDR3 length equals 16 residues. Germline V lookup: CDR1 SQVTM, CDR2 ANQGSEA. The chain's CDR3 is CSVVKGLAGVGDEQFS. The CDR3 nucleotides read TGCAGCGTGGTTAAGGGACTAGCGGGAGTAGGCGATGAGCAGTTCTCC.

The J gene is TRBJ2-7, the V gene TRBV11-2, with TRBD2 as a possible D gene (6 bases). This CDR3 comprises 15 residues. Between the trimmed V and J ends, which lost 9 bases and 3 bases, there was a span of 21 bases. Per germline, CDR1 SGHAT and CDR2 FQNNGV. The CDR3 coding sequence is TGTGCCAGTAGATTACTAGCAGGCTTTAACTACGAGCAGTACTTC. It codes for CASRLLAGFNYEQYF.

With regard to this clonotype: The conserved phenylalanine or tryptophan is not found at the CDR3 terminus, so this likely reflects a read error. The limits of the CDR3 on the DNA are not certain, so only TCRdb's listed CDR3 is given. The chain is built from TRBV24-1 and TRBJ1-1. Germline loops: CDR1 KGHDR, CDR2 SFDVKD. The CDR3 length equals 11 residues, ends included. CDR3 in amino acids: CATSGRGETFL.

The table lists this clonotype with a count of one. The V and J genes are TRBV20-1 and TRBJ1-5; tentative D call: TRBD1 (6 bases). Between the trimmed V and J ends, which lost 4 bases and 5 bases, there was a span of 12 bases. There are 13 residues in the CDR3. Looked up from germline, CDR1 is DFQATT and CDR2 is SNEGSKA (reference sequence). The CDR3 loop reads CSAIGQLDQPQHF. CDR3 nucleotides: TGCAGTGCTATTGGACAGTTAGATCAGCCCCAGCATTTT.

In regard to this clonotype: One end of the junction is discordant with germline, which a read error may explain. The chain has TRBV4-1 and TRBJ2-7; the D is unclear. This CDR3 comprises 18 residues. Germline V gene data show CDR1 as MGHRA and CDR2 as YSYEKL. The CDR3 nucleotides read TGTGCCAGCAGCCCCTTCCCCGAAATCTATAGAGCTTCGTACGAACAGTACTTC. Its protein product is CASSPFPEIYRASYEQYF.

On this clonotype itself: This CDR3 fails to terminate in the conserved phenylalanine or tryptophan, so it likely reflects a read error. The chain has TRBV11-2 and TRBJ2-5; no reliable D call. Germline CDR1 is SGHAT and CDR2 is FQNNGV. The CDR3 consists of 13 residues. CDR3 amino acids: CATSLSRLETQYS. The CDR3 nucleotides are TGTGCCACCAGCTTATCCAGGTTGGAGACCCAGTACTCA.

This clonotype was detected once. The junction and the germline gene differ at one end; a read error may be behind it. The chain is built from TRBV5-4 and TRBJ2-5; TRBD2 matches 7 bases. CDR3 length: 15 residues. CDR1 is SGHNT, CDR2 YYREEE, per germline (reference sequence). CDR3 DNA: TGTGGCAGCAGCTTGGGGAGGGAGCCCGCCCGGACCCAGTACTTC. Translating gives CGSSLGREPARTQYF.

About this clonotype itself: The germline gene is not matched at one end of the junction; a read error may be the cause. V is TRBV6-5 and J is TRBJ1-1; D call uncertain. The CDR3 runs 12 residues. In germline, CDR1 is MNHEY, CDR2 SVGAGI. The CDR3 reads CANSHSNTEAFF. CDR3 DNA sequence: TGTGCCAACAGTCACTCTAACACTGAAGCTTTCTTT.

As for this clonotype: It may be a read error: a sequence one base away is much more abundant. The chain uses TRBV12-3 or TRBV12-4 and TRBJ2-2, with D possibly TRBD2 on 5 matching bases. The CDR3 loop spans 11 amino acids. CDR3 coding DNA: TGTGCCAACAGTTTACCCGGGGAGCCGTTTTTT. Protein sequence: CANSLPGEPFF.

This clonotype was found once. One end of the junction varies from germline; a read error may be responsible. The chain combines TRBV29-1 with TRBJ2-5, with a tentative D call TRBD1 (6 bases). The CDR3 is 18 residues long. The germline V gene has CDR1 SQVTM and CDR2 ANQGSEA. This CDR3 is CNVVDPLDYRASRETQYF. As DNA, the CDR3 is TGCAACGTTGTAGATCCACTCGATTACAGGGCCAGCAGAGAGACCCAGTACTTC.

The chain's CDR3 is CASSTVGDNYTF. CDR3 sequence (DNA): TGCGCCAGCAGCACGGTAGGGGATAACTACACCTTC. The chain joins TRBV5-1 to TRBJ1-2, with a possible D match to TRBD1 (5 bases). Germline values: CDR1 SGHRS, CDR2 YFSETQ. The CDR3 covers 12 residues. Trimming removed 4 bases from V and 10 bases from J, with 14 bases in between.

This clonotype appeared many times. The CDR3 DNA follows: TGCGCCAGCAGTGAATCAGATAACTTTTACGAGCAGTACTTC. It encodes CASSESDNFYEQYF. This rearrangement joins TRBV10-2 to TRBJ2-7; D remains ambiguous. Trimming took 3 bases from V and 4 from J, leaving 13 bases between them. The V gene's germline CDR1 is WSHSY and CDR2 SAAADI. The CDR3 covers 14 residues.

The gene calls are TRBV4-1 and TRBJ2-2; D is ambiguous. Germline lookup yields CDR1 MGHRA and CDR2 YSYEKL. Trimming shortened V by 8 bases and J by 9 bases, and 16 bases separated the two germline ends. The CDR3 is made up of 13 amino acids. CDR3 sequence (DNA): TGCGCCAGCCATGCCATGAACATCAGGGAGCTGTTTTTT. This sequence encodes CASHAMNIRELFF.

This chain connects TRBV6-2 or TRBV6-3 to TRBJ2-1; 7 nucleotides align to TRBD2. This CDR3 has 15 residues. Germline CDR1 reads MNHEY; CDR2 reads SVGEGT. Germline trimming cut 6 bases from V and 5 bases from J; bases unmatched to any gene: 10. CDR3 coding DNA: TGTGCCAGCAGCTGCTCCAGGGCGGGAGACAATGAGCAGTTCTTC. This encodes CASSCSRAGDNEQFF.